Sequencing of this T cell receptor beta chain was carried out in a study of OX40 agonist ivuxolimab in advanced cancers. The data were produced by immunoSEQ multiplex PCR, yet TCRdb's version contains in-frame clones alone and is incomplete. There are 55,000 to 65,000 clones in the sample; 75% to 90% occur only once, and around 0.5% lies in the top ten. J lost 4 bases, V lost 4 bases, and 3 bases had no gene match. The CDR3 sequence is 13 residues long. Germline V gene data show CDR1 as SGHRS and CDR2 as YFSETQ. The sequenced sample was CD4+ or CD8+ T cells sorted from blood, obtained in a trial of the OX40 agonist ivuxolimab. V is TRBV5-1 and J is TRBJ1-2; 8 bases line up with TRBD1. The TCR was taken from an adult with an advanced solid tumor such as melanoma, head and neck, liver or kidney cancer. This chain's CDR3 is CASSPDRVYGYTF. The CDR3 DNA reads as TGCGCCAGCAGCCCGGACAGGGTCTATGGCTACACCTTC.